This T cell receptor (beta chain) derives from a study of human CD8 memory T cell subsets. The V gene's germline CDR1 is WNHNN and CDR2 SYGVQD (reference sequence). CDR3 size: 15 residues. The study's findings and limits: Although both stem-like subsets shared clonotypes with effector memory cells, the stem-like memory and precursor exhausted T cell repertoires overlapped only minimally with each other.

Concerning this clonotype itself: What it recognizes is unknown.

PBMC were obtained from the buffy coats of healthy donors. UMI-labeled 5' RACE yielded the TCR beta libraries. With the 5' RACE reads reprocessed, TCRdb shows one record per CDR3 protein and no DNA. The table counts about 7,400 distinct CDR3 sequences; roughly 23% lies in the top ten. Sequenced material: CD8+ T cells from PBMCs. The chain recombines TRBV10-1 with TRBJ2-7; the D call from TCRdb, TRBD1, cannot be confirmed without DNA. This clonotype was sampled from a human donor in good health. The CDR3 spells CASSDPQGTDYEQYF.